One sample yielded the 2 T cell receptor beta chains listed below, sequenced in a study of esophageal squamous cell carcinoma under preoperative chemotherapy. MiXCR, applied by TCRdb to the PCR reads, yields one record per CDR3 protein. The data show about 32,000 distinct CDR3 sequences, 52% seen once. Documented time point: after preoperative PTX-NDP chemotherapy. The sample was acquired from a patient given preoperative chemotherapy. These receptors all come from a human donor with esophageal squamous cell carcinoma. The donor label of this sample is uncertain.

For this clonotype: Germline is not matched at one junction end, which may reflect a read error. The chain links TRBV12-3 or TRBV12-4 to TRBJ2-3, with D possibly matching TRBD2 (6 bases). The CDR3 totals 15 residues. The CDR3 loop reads CGGGHAGLNQDTQYF. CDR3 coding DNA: TGTGGCGGCGGTCATGCGGGGCTAAACCAAGATACCCAGTACTTT.

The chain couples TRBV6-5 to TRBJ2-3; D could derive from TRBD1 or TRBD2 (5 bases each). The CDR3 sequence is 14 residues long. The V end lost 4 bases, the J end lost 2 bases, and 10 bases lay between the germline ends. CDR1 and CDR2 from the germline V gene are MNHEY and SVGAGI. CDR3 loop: CASSSGQHTDTQYF. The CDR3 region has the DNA TGTGCCAGCAGTTCGGGGCAACACACAGATACGCAGTATTTT.